This TCR beta chain was observed in a study of molecular identifiers for immune sequencing clone quantification. This clonotype was recorded many times. TCRdb ran MiXCR on the PCR reads and lists one entry per CDR3 protein. Of about 640,000 distinct CDR3 sequences listed, 15% to 20% are singletons. CDR3 length: 14 amino acids. Germline CDR1 SEHNR, CDR2 FQNEAQ (reference sequence). J gave up 4 bases and V 4 bases, and 7 bases lay outside the gene matches. The receptor was isolated from a human donor in good health. Some libraries in this study had Jurkat cell RNA spiked in. Sample: naive CD8+ T cells from blood, with Jurkat cell RNA spiked in. Specified subset: FACS-sorted CD8+CD4-CCR7+CD45RA+ naive T cells. This chain uses TRBV7-9 with TRBJ2-7; 7 positions agree with TRBD1. The DNA for the CDR3 is TGTGCCAGCAGCTCCCGACAGGGTGGGTACGAGCAGTACTTC. As protein: CASSSRQGGYEQYF.